A single sample is the source of the 21 T cell receptor beta chains below, sequenced in a study of shared clonotypes between healthy human individuals. TCRdb's table, derived via immunoSEQ multiplex PCR, lists solely in-frame clones and lacks some. The table lists over a million clones, around 97% of them singletons, with 0.95% to 1.5% in the top ten. Sequencing was carried out using naive CD4+ T cells sorted from blood. The subset was: CD45RA+ positively selected. These receptors all come from a man aged 30 to 39 in good health.

This clone came up once. The chain has TRBV27 and TRBJ2-1; D is unclear. The V end lost 6 bases, the J end lost 5 bases, and 17 bases lay between the germline ends. The CDR3 spans 15 residues. Per germline, CDR1 MNHEY and CDR2 SMNVEV (reference sequence). This chain's CDR3 is CASRRNPEPNNEQFF. The DNA of the CDR3 is TGTGCCAGCAGACGTAACCCGGAACCAAACAATGAGCAGTTCTTC.

The V call is TRBV19, the J call TRBJ1-2, with 9 bases that match TRBD1. Germline CDR1 reads LNHDA; CDR2 reads SQIVND (reference sequence). CDR3 size: 16 residues. Losses at the gene ends were 4 bases for V and 3 bases for J; bases not matched to a gene: 9. The CDR3 reads CASSTSTGGWDYGYTF. The CDR3 DNA follows: TGTGCCAGTAGTACCTCAACAGGGGGCTGGGACTATGGCTACACCTTC.

The chain couples TRBV15 to TRBJ2-1, with a tentative D call TRBD1 (5 bases). This CDR3 is 16 amino acids long. V was pared by 0 bases and J by 2 bases, with 11 bases between. Germline CDR1 reads LNHNV; CDR2 reads YYDKDF (reference sequence). CDR3: CATSRDMPRAYNEQFF. The CDR3 coding sequence is TGTGCCACCAGCAGAGATATGCCCAGGGCCTACAATGAGCAGTTCTTC.

CDR3 region: CASSFPIAGGRGIADNEQFF. For the CDR3, the DNA is TGTGCCAGCAGTTTCCCTATAGCGGGAGGCCGAGGCATTGCCGACAATGAGCAGTTCTTC. V gene TRBV28 combines with J gene TRBJ2-1; the match to TRBD2 covers 10 bases. CDR1 MDHEN and CDR2 SYDVKM come from the germline V gene. V was pared by 3 bases and J by 5 bases, with 19 bases of the junction left unmatched. This CDR3 has 20 residues.

The chain has TRBV18 and TRBJ2-1; tentatively, D is TRBD1 (6 bases). V gave up 2 bases and J gave up 7 bases, with 15 bases separating them. Germline CDR1 is KGHSH and CDR2 is LQKENI. The length of the CDR3 is 15 residues. CDR3 loop: CASSPAFVRGNEQFF. CDR3 DNA sequence: TGTGCCAGCTCACCAGCATTCGTCAGGGGTAATGAGCAGTTCTTC.

This chain links TRBV25-1 with TRBJ2-5; TRBD2 matches at 8 bases. Germline trimming cut 6 bases from V and 7 bases from J; bases unmatched to any gene: 10. The CDR3 has 14 amino acids. Germline assignment: CDR1 MGHDK and CDR2 SYGVNS. This CDR3 is CASSRAGEAGTQYF. The CDR3 DNA is TGTGCCAGCAGCAGAGCGGGAGAGGCAGGGACCCAGTACTTC.

This chain connects TRBV28 to TRBJ1-4; D possibly corresponds to TRBD1 (6 bases). CDR1 MDHEN and CDR2 SYDVKM come from the germline V gene. V lost 3 bases and J lost 8, with 13 bases in between. The CDR3 length is 14 residues. CDR3 sequence (DNA): TGTGCCAGCAGTTTGGGGGGCCGGTACGAAAAACTGTTTTTT. Protein: CASSLGGRYEKLFF.

The rearrangement uses TRBV5-1 and TRBJ2-3; 10 bases map to TRBD2. V trimming: 2 bases; J trimming: 6 bases; junction bases outside the gene matches: 6. Germline V lookup: CDR1 SGHRS, CDR2 YFSETQ. The CDR3 loop spans 15 amino acids. The CDR3 bases are TGCGCCAGCAGCTTTGATAGCGGGAGGACGGATACGCAGTATTTT. It codes for CASSFDSGRTDTQYF. Using reference TRBV5-1 and TRBJ2-3 for the parts outside the CDR3, the full variable domain is KAGVTQTPRYLIKTRGQQVTLSCSPISGHRSVSWYQQTPGQGLQFLFEYFSETQRNKGNFPGRFSGRQFSNSRSEMNVSTLELGDSALYLCASSFDSGRTDTQYFGPGTRLTVL.

The chain employs TRBV27 and TRBJ1-4; no clear D gene. V was shortened by 1 base and J by 8 bases, with 11 bases between the two germline ends. The CDR3 covers 14 residues. Germline V gene lookup returns CDR1 MNHEY and CDR2 SMNVEV (reference sequence). The CDR3 reads CASSLLAFGEKLFF. The CDR3, as DNA: TGTGCCAGCAGTTTATTAGCATTTGGGGAAAAACTGTTTTTT.

In this sample, this clone turned up once. CDR3 bases: TGCGCCAGCAGTGAGAGGGCTAGCGGGGGATATACGCAGTATTTT. Translated: CASSERASGGYTQYF. V usage is TRBV10-2 and J usage is TRBJ2-3; 10 bases fit TRBD2. V shed 2 bases, J shed 7 bases, and the junction held 6 bases outside the gene matches. This CDR3 is 15 amino acids long. CDR1 and CDR2 from the germline V gene are WSHSY and SAAADI.

The chain employs TRBV6-5 and TRBJ2-5; D is possibly TRBD2 (5 bases). The V gene's germline CDR1 is MNHEY and CDR2 SVGAGI. The CDR3 loop spans 14 amino acids. Trimming removed 2 bases from V and 0 bases from J, with 7 bases in between. As DNA, the CDR3 is TGTGCCAGCAGTTACGGACTGAACCAAGAGACCCAGTACTTC. Translation: CASSYGLNQETQYF.

This clone appeared once. The rearrangement joins TRBV5-1 to TRBJ1-1; 7 positions agree with TRBD1. V was clipped by 4 bases and J by 3 bases; unmatched bases: 15. The CDR3 is 17 amino acids. Germline CDR1 and CDR2: SGHRS and YFSETQ. CDR3 in amino acids: CASSQPGQREFDTEAFF. In DNA, the CDR3 is TGCGCCAGCAGCCAACCGGGACAGCGGGAGTTTGACACTGAAGCTTTCTTT.

The chain joins TRBV18 to TRBJ1-5, with D maybe TRBD1 (6 bases). CDR1 and CDR2 from the germline V gene are KGHSH and LQKENI. The CDR3 has 14 amino acids. V was trimmed by 6 bases and J by 6 bases, leaving 15 bases between them. CDR3 residues: CASSALGGRQPQHF. The CDR3 DNA reads as TGTGCCAGCTCCGCCCTGGGGGGCCGTCAGCCCCAGCATTTT.

The rearrangement uses TRBV10-3 and TRBJ2-3; 8 positions agree with TRBD1. Germline assignment: CDR1 ENHRY and CDR2 SYGVKD. Unmatched junction bases numbered 12, after V lost 7 bases and J lost 3 bases. The CDR3 is 16 residues long. DNA for the CDR3: TGTGCCATCAAACCAACGGACAGGGTGGTGACAGATACGCAGTATTTT. Translating it yields CAIKPTDRVVTDTQYF.

This chain connects TRBV9 to TRBJ2-2, with D perhaps TRBD2 (5 bases). Germline V gene data show CDR1 as SGDLS and CDR2 as YYNGEE. CDR3 length: 15 residues. V was trimmed by 4 bases and J by 7 bases, leaving 17 bases between them. CDR3 in amino acids: CASSPATGGYGELFF. CDR3 DNA: TGTGCCAGCAGCCCGGCGACCGGCGGGTACGGGGAGCTGTTTTTT.

The rearrangement joins TRBV5-4 to TRBJ2-3; tentatively, D is TRBD1 or TRBD2 (5 bases each). The CDR3 extends over 13 amino acids. The germline V gene encodes CDR1 SGHNT and CDR2 YYREEE (reference sequence). V gave up 0 bases and J gave up 8 bases, with 10 bases separating them. CDR3 residues: CASSLGVGGTQYF. CDR3 DNA: TGTGCCAGCAGCTTGGGTGTTGGGGGTACGCAGTATTTT.

The chain links TRBV28 to TRBJ1-2, with D possibly being TRBD1 (5 bases). CDR3 length: 16 residues. Looked up from germline, CDR1 is MDHEN and CDR2 is SYDVKM. Trimming cost V 5 bases and J 4 bases, with 20 bases left between them. CDR3 region: CASSVGGGKGLYGYTF. The DNA of the CDR3 is TGTGCCAGCAGTGTAGGCGGGGGGAAGGGGCTCTATGGCTACACCTTC.

In its sample, this clone was seen once. The chain recombines TRBV5-6 with TRBJ1-2; TRBD1 agrees at 9 bases. Per germline, CDR1 SGHDT and CDR2 YYEEEE. This CDR3 is 17 amino acids long. After removal of 4 bases from V and 1 base from J, the junction contained 11 bases not matched to a gene. The CDR3 DNA sequence: TGTGCCAGCAGCGATGGACAGGGGATCTTATTTAACTATGGCTACACCTTC. It codes for CASSDGQGILFNYGYTF.

This rearrangement joins TRBV6-5 to TRBJ1-2, with a weak D call TRBD1 (6 bases). Trimming removed 4 bases from V and 6 bases from J, with 18 bases in between. This CDR3 spans 15 amino acids. Germline-derived CDR1 and CDR2 are MNHEY and SVGAGI. The CDR3 DNA is TGTGCCAGCAGTTCCAACGGACAGCGACAAAATGGCTACACCTTC. It is translated as CASSSNGQRQNGYTF.

The chain is built from TRBV4-3 and TRBJ2-7; the match to TRBD1 covers 8 bases. The V and J ends lost 3 bases and 1 base, in that order; junction bases with no gene match: 11. Looked up from germline, CDR1 is LGHNA and CDR2 is YSLEER. The CDR3 is 17 amino acids. The CDR3 sequence is CASSQGYRDRNSYEQYF. For the CDR3, the DNA is TGCGCCAGCAGCCAGGGCTATCGGGACAGGAATTCCTACGAGCAGTACTTC.

The chain employs TRBV6-4 and TRBJ1-2; 7 nucleotides agree with TRBD1. The CDR3 runs 14 residues. From germline, CDR1 is MRHNA and CDR2 SNTAGT. V gave up 4 bases and J gave up 6 bases; unmatched junction bases: 8. CDR3 sequence: CASSATGTADGYTF. In DNA form, the CDR3 reads TGTGCCAGCAGTGCCACGGGGACAGCGGATGGCTACACCTTC.